Sequencing of this T cell receptor (beta chain) was carried out in a study of patients and donors after allogeneic stem cell transplantation. Looked up from germline, CDR1 is DFQATT and CDR2 is SNEGSKA (reference sequence). This CDR3 has 12 amino acids. V gave up 0 bases and J gave up 4 bases, with 6 bases separating them. This clonotype came up a few times. TCRdb recomputed calls from the RT-PCR reads with MiXCR, one row per CDR3 protein. The sample lists roughly 880,000 distinct CDR3 sequences, under 20% occurring once. The TCR comes from a human donor who was either an allogeneic HSCT recipient or a stem cell or donor lymphocyte infusion donor (not recorded which). It is not recorded whose cells these are; they may come from a transplant donor. The chain is built from TRBV20-1 and TRBJ1-2; unclear D gene. Material for sequencing was blood, either unsorted or a sorted T cell fraction (not recorded which). CDR3 coding DNA: TGCAGTGCTAGAGATCCGGCCTATGGCTACACCTTC. Amino acids: CSARDPAYGYTF.